This T cell receptor beta chain was profiled in a study of shared clonotypes between healthy human individuals. Overall study findings and caveats: With a few donors compared, around 5% of naive CD4 clonotypes were shared.

For this clone: No antigen is known for it.

The data were produced by immunoSEQ multiplex PCR, yet TCRdb's version contains in-frame clones alone and is incomplete. The sample records 950,000 to 1,200,000 clones, 60% to 80% being singletons. V shed 6 bases and J 2 bases; nucleotides not matched to a gene: 6. The CDR3 has 14 amino acids. Germline CDR1 WSHSY, CDR2 SAAADI. The source of this sequence is a man younger than 35 in good health. Some clones in this sample may be carry-over from other donors' samples. This chain uses TRBV10-2 with TRBJ2-5; TRBD1 aligns across 7 bases. The specimen was memory CD4+ T cells from PBMCs. The subset is: CD45RA-negative fraction. The CDR3 loop is CASRRDRQQETQYF. The CDR3 region has the DNA TGCGCCAGCAGAAGGGACAGACAGCAAGAGACCCAGTACTTC.